Following are 9 T cell receptor beta chains from one sample sequenced in a study of blood T cell repertoires in COVID-19. Repertoires were generated with immunoSEQ multiplex PCR, while TCRdb's copy carries only in-frame clones and drops some. The sample records approximately 120,000 clones, roughly 84% being singletons. Sequenced sample: peripheral blood. Source of these receptors: a woman in her 50s with acute or convalescent COVID-19.

The genes are TRBV19 and TRBJ1-1; no definite D call. The CDR3 totals 15 residues. CDR1 is LNHDA and CDR2 is SQIVND in the germline V gene (reference sequence). The V end lost 4 bases, the J end lost 6 bases, and 18 bases lay between the germline ends. CDR3 sequence reads: CASSTRAAGGPEAFF. In DNA, the CDR3 is TGTGCCAGTAGTACCCGAGCCGCGGGAGGCCCTGAAGCTTTCTTT.

This sequence joins TRBV5-1 and TRBJ2-3; D is perhaps TRBD2 (7 bases). Per the germline V gene, CDR1 is SGHRS and CDR2 is YFSETQ. Trimming removed 4 bases from V and 4 bases from J, with 22 bases in between. The CDR3 is made up of 17 amino acids. The CDR3, as DNA: TGCGCCAGCAGCGCGCAACCCTGGGGGGGCACGGCAGATACGCAGTATTTT. Protein: CASSAQPWGGTADTQYF.

The rearrangement uses TRBV19 and TRBJ2-6, with D unresolved. CDR1 and CDR2 from the germline V gene are LNHDA and SQIVND (reference sequence). The CDR3 contains 16 residues. The V end lost 7 bases, the J end lost 0 bases, and 13 bases lay between the germline ends. CDR3 DNA: TGTGCCAGTAACTCCCCGTACGGCTCTGGGGCCAACGTCCTGACTTTC. The encoded protein is CASNSPYGSGANVLTF. The complete variable domain, with remaining parts taken from reference TRBV19 and TRBJ2-6, reads DGGITQSPKYLFRKEGQNVTLSCEQNLNHDAMYWYRQDPGQGLRLIYYSQIVNDFQKGDIAEGYSVSREKKESFPLTVTSAQKNPTAFYLCASNSPYGSGANVLTFGAGSRLTVL.

This clone was seen once. The CDR3 nucleotides are TGCGCCAGCAGGGGGACAGGTTCCGCAGGTTCTAGCTATGGCTACACCTTC. This encodes CASRGTGSAGSSYGYTF. The chain recombines TRBV10-1 with TRBJ1-2; 8 bases are a match to TRBD1. This CDR3 has 17 amino acids. V lost 6 bases and J lost 4; bases outside the gene matches: 16. Germline V gene lookup returns CDR1 WNHNN and CDR2 SYGVQD (reference sequence).

This chain links TRBV6-5 with TRBJ1-5; D is perhaps TRBD1 (5 bases). This CDR3 has 13 amino acids. The V and J ends lost 8 bases and 4 bases respectively, with 12 bases between them. CDR1 is MNHEY and CDR2 is SVGAGI in the germline V gene. CDR3 nucleotide sequence: TGTGCCAGCGGCAGGGATTTAAATCAGCCCCAGCATTTT. It specifies CASGRDLNQPQHF.

The chain is built from TRBV7-2 and TRBJ2-3, with D possibly matching TRBD2 (5 bases). Trimming took 6 bases from V and 5 from J, leaving 18 bases between them. This CDR3 region has 15 residues. CDR1 is SGHTA and CDR2 is FQGNSA in the germline V gene. CDR3: CASRPPGLEGDTQYF. As DNA, the CDR3 is TGTGCCAGCAGACCCCCGGGCTTAGAGGGAGATACGCAGTATTTT.

Regarding this clone: Germline and junction disagree at one end, which may indicate a read error. The chain uses TRBV2 and TRBJ2-3; D may be TRBD2 (7 bases). Looked up from germline, CDR1 is SNHLY and CDR2 is FYNNEI. This CDR3 comprises 15 residues. CDR3 sequence (DNA): TGTGCCCGCAGAGGGGGGGCGGGGGCAACAGATACGCAGTATTTT. Amino acid sequence: CARRGGAGATDTQYF.

The gene calls are TRBV3-1 (or the pseudogene TRBV3-2) and TRBJ1-5, with TRBD1 matching over 8 bases. The CDR3 sequence is 16 residues long. Trimming cost V 1 base and J 2 bases; bases outside gene matches: 4. Germline CDR1 reads LGHDT; CDR2 reads YNNKEL (reference sequence). The CDR3 sequence: CASSQGPGQGNQPQHF. As DNA, the CDR3 is TGTGCCAGCAGCCAAGGCCCGGGACAGGGCAATCAGCCCCAGCATTTT.

The rearrangement uses TRBV19 and TRBJ1-1; D is undetermined. The CDR3 runs 14 residues. Germline V CDR1 and CDR2: LNHDA, SQIVND (reference sequence). V was pared by 5 bases and J by 5 bases, with 15 bases between. For the CDR3, the DNA is TGTGCCAGTAGTCACCAACGGGGAAGGACTGAAGCTTTCTTT. Its protein is CASSHQRGRTEAFF.